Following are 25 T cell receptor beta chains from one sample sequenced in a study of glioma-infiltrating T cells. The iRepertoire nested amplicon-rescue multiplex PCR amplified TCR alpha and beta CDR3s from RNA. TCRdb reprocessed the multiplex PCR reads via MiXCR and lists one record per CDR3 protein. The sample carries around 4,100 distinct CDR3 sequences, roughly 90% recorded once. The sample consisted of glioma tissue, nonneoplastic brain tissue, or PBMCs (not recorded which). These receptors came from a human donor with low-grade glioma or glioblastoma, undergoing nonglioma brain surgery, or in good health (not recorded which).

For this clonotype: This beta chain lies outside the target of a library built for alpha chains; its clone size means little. DNA for the CDR3: TGTGCCAGCAGCCCCAGTAAGGACACAGATACGCAGTATTTT. This translates into CASSPSKDTDTQYF. The chain couples TRBV7-2 to TRBJ2-3; D remains unclear. V was clipped by 5 bases and J by 2 bases, with 11 bases between them. The CDR3 is 14 residues long. Germline assignment: CDR1 SGHTA and CDR2 FQGNSA. Supplemented by reference TRBV7-2 and TRBJ2-3, the full variable domain reads GAGVSQSPSNKVTEKGKDVELRCDPISGHTALYWYRQSLGQGLEFLIYFQGNSAPDKSGLPSDRFSAERTGGSVSTLTIQRTQQEDSAVYLCASSPSKDTDTQYFGPGTRLTVL.

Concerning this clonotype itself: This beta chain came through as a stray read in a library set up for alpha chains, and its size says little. CDR3 sequence (DNA): TGTGCCAGCAGTGATTTCGCGGGGGATGGACGGGAGACCCAGTACTTC. Protein sequence: CASSDFAGDGRETQYF. The V and J genes are TRBV28 and TRBJ2-5, with 7 bases that match TRBD2. V shed 5 bases and J 5 bases; nucleotides not matched to a gene: 14. The CDR3 is 16 amino acids. Germline CDR1 reads MDHEN; CDR2 reads SYDVKM.

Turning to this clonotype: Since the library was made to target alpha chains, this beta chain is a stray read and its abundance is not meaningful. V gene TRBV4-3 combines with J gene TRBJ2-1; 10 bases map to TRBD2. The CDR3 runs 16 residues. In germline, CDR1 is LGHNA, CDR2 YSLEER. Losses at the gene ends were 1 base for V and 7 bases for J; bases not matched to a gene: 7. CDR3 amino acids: CASSQALAGDYNEQFF. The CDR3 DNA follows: TGCGCCAGCAGCCAAGCTCTAGCGGGGGACTATAATGAGCAGTTCTTC.

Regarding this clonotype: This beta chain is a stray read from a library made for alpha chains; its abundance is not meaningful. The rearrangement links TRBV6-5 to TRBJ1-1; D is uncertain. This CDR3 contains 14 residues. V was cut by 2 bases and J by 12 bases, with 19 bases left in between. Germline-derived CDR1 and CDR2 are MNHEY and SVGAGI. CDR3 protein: CASSYGEGALGTFF. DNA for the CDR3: TGTGCCAGCAGTTACGGGGAGGGCGCCCTTGGGACTTTCTTT.

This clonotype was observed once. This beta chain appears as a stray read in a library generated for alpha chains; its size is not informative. CDR3 nucleotides: TGTGCCAGCAGGGTTTCGAAGAACACTGAAGCTTTCTTT. Translating gives CASRVSKNTEAFF. V is TRBV6-1 and J is TRBJ1-1; D unclear. The CDR3 spans 13 residues. V was pared by 6 bases and J by 1 base, with 9 bases between. The germline CDR1 and CDR2 sequences are MNHNS and SASEGT.

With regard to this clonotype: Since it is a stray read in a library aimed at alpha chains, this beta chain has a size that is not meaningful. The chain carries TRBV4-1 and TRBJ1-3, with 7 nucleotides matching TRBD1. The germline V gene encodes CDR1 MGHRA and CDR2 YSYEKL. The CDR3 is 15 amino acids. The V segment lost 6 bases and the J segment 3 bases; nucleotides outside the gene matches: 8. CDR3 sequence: CASSSTRQGGNTIYF. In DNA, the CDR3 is TGCGCCAGCAGTTCAACCCGACAGGGTGGAAACACCATATATTTT.

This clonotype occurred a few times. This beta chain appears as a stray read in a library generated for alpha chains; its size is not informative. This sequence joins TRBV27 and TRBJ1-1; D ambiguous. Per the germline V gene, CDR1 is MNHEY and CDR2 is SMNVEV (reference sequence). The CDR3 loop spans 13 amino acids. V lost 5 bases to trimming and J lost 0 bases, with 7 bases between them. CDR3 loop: CASSGQMNTEAFF. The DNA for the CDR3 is TGTGCCAGCAGTGGGCAGATGAACACTGAAGCTTTCTTT.

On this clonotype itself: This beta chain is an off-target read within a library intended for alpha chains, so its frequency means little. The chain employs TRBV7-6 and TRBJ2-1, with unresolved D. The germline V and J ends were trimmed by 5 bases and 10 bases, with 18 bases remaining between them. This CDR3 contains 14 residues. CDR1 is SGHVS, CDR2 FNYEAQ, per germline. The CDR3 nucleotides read TGTGCCAGCAGCCAAGATCCCTATCTCGACGAGCAGTTCTTC. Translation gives CASSQDPYLDEQFF.

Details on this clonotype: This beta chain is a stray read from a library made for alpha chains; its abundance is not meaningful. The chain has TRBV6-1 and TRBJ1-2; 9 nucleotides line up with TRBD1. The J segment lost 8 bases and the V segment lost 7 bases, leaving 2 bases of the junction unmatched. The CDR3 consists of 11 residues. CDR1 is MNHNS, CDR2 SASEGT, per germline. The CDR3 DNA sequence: TGTGCCAGCAACACAGGGGGCGGCTACACCTTC. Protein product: CASNTGGGYTF.

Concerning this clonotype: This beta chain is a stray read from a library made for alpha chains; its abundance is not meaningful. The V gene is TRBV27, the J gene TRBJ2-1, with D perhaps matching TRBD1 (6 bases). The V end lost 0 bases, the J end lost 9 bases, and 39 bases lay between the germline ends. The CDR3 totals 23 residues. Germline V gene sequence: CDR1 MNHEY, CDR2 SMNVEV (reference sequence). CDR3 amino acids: CASSLSMLDPGHLISARVIEQFF. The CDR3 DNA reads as TGTGCCAGCAGTTTATCTATGCTCGACCCGGGACATCTTATATCCGCTAGGGTTATTGAGCAGTTCTTC.

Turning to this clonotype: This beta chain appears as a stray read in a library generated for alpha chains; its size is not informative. Here the CDR3 DNA reads TGTGCCAGCAGTCTCCAGGGGGCTAGTGAAGAGACCCAGTACTTC. It specifies CASSLQGASEETQYF. This sequence joins TRBV27 and TRBJ2-5, with 8 bases matching TRBD1. V dropped 5 bases and J dropped 3; count of bases not matched to a gene: 8. The CDR3 is 15 residues long. The germline gives CDR1 MNHEY, CDR2 SMNVEV (reference sequence).

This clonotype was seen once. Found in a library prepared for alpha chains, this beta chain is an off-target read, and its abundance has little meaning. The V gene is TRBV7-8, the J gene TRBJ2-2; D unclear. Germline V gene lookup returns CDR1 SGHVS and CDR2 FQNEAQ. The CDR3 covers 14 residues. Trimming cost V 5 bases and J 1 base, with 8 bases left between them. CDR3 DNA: TGTGCCAGCAGCGGGTCGGGGAACACCGGGGAGCTGTTTTTT. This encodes CASSGSGNTGELFF.

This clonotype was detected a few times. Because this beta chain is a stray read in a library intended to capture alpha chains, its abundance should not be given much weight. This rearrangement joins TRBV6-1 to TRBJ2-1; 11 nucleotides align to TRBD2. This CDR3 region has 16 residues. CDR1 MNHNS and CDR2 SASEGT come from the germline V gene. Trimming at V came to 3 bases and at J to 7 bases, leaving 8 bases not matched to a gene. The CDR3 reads CASSDYGIAGGNEQFF. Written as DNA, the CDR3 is TGTGCCAGCAGTGACTACGGTATAGCGGGAGGGAATGAGCAGTTCTTC.

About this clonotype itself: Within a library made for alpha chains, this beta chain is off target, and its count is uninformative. The CDR3 bases are TGTGCCAGCAGTGAATATAGGGGGGGCGGAGAGGACGAGCAGTACTTC. Translated, it gives CASSEYRGGGEDEQYF. The chain employs TRBV25-1 and TRBJ2-7; D possibly corresponds to TRBD2 (7 bases). The germline gives CDR1 MGHDK, CDR2 SYGVNS. V lost 0 bases and J lost 5, with 17 bases in between. There are 16 residues in the CDR3.

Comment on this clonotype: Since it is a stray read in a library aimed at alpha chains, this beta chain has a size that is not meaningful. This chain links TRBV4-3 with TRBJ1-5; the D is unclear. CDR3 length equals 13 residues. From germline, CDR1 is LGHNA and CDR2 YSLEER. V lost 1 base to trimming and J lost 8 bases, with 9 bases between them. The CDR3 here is CASSQGPLEPQHF. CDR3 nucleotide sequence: TGCGCCAGCAGCCAAGGACCCCTTGAGCCCCAGCATTTT.

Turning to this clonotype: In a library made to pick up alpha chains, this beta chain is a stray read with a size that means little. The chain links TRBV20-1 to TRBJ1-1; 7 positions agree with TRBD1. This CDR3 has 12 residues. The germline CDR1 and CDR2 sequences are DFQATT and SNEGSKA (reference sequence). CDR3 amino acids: CQPRQGGAEAFF. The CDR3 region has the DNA TGCCAACCTAGACAGGGAGGGGCTGAAGCTTTCTTT.

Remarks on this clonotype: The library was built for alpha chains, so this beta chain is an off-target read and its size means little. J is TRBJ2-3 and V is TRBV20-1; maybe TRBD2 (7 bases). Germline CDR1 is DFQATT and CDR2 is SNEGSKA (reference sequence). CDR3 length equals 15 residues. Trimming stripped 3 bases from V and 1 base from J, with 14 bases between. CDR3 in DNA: TGCAGTGCTAGGAGCCGGGGGGCCGGCACAGATACGCAGTATTTT. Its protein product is CSARSRGAGTDTQYF.

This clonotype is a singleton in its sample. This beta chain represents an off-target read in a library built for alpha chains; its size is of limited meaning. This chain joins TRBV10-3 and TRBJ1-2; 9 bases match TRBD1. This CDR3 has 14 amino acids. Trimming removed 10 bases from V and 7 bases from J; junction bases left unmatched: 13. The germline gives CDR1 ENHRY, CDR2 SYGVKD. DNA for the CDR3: TGTGCCAGCAATCCCTACAGGGGACAGGGTGGCTACACCTTC. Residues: CASNPYRGQGGYTF.

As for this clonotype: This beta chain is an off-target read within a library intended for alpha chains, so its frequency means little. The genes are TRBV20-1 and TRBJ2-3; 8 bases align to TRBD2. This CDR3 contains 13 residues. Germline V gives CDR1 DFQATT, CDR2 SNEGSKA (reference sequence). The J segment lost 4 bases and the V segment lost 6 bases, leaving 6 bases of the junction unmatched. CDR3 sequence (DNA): TGCAGTGCCCCAAGCGGGAGCCCAGATACGCAGTATTTT. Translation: CSAPSGSPDTQYF.

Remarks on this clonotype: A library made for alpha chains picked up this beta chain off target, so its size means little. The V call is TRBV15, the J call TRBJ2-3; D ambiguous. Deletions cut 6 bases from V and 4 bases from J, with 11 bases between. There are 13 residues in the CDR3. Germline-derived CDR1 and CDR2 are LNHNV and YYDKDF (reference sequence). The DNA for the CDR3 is TGTGCCACCAGTTTGACCGGAGCAGATACGCAGTATTTT. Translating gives CATSLTGADTQYF. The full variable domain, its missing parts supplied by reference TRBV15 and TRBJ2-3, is DAMVIQNPRYQVTQFGKPVTLSCSQTLNHNVMYWYQQKSSQAPKLLFHYYDKDFNNEADTPDNFQSRRPNTSFCFLDIRSPGLGDTAMYLCATSLTGADTQYFGPGTRLTVL.

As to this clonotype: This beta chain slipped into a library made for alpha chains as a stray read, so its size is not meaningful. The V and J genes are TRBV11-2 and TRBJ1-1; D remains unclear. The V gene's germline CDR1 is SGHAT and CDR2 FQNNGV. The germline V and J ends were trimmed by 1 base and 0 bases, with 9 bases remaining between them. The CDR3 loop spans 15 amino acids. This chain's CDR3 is CASSLAHRLNTEAFF. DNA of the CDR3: TGTGCCAGCAGCTTAGCCCACAGACTGAACACTGAAGCTTTCTTT.

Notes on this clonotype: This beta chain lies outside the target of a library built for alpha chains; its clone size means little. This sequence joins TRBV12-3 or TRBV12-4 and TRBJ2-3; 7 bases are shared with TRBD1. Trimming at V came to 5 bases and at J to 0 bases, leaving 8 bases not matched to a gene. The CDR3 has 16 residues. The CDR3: CASSIVTGSSTDTQYF. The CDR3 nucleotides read TGTGCCAGCAGTATCGTGACAGGGTCTAGCACAGATACGCAGTATTTT.

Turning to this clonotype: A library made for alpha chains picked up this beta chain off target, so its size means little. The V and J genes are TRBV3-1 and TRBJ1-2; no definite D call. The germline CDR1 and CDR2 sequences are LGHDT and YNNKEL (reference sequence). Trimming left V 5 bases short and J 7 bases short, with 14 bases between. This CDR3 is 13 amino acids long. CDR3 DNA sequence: TGTGCCAGCAGCGGTACACGAGCCGGTGGCTACACCTTC. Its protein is CASSGTRAGGYTF.

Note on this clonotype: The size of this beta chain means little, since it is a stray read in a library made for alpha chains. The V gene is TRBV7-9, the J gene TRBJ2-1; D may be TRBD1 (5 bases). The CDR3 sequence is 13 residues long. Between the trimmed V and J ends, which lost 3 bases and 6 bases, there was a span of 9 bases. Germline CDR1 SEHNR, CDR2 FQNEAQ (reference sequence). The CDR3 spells CASSFGQTNEQFF. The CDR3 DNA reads TGTGCCAGCAGCTTCGGACAAACCAATGAGCAGTTCTTC.

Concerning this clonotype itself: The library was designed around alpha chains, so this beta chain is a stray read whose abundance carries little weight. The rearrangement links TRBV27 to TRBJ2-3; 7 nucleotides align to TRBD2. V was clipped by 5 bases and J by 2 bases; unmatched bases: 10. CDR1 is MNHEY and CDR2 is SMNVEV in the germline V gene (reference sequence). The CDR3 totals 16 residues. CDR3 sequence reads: CASSPPFGGFTDTQYF. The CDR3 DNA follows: TGTGCCAGCAGTCCACCCTTCGGGGGGTTCACAGATACGCAGTATTTT.